This section outlines one T cell receptor beta chain sequence together with its context. This record comes from a study of T cell responses to AZD1222 COVID-19 vaccine. The CDR3 consists of 14 residues. V lost 5 bases to trimming and J lost 0 bases, with 8 bases between them. Only in-frame clones appear in the TCRdb table, and some are missing; sequencing was by immunoSEQ multiplex PCR. The data show 85,000 to 120,000 clones, roughly 90% seen once. The chain has TRBV23-1 and TRBJ1-5; D remains unclear. Being an ORF, TRBV23-1 has a function that is uncertain. Material: peripheral blood, obtained on day 0 of AZD1222 vaccination. This TCR was sampled from an adult in good health. The CDR3 sequence is CASSGRYSNQPQHF. The CDR3 DNA sequence: TGCGCCAGCAGTGGCCGGTATAGCAATCAGCCCCAGCATTTT.